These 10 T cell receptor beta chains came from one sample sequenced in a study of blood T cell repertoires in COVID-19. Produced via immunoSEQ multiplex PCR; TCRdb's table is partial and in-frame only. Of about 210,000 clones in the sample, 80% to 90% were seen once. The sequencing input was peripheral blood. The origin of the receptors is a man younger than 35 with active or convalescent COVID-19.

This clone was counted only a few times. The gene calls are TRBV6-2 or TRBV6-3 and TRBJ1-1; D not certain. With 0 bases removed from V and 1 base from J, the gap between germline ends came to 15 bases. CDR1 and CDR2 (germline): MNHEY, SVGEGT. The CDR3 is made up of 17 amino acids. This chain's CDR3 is CASSYSNLRGSNTEAFF. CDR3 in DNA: TGTGCCAGCAGTTACTCGAACCTCCGGGGATCGAACACTGAAGCTTTCTTT.

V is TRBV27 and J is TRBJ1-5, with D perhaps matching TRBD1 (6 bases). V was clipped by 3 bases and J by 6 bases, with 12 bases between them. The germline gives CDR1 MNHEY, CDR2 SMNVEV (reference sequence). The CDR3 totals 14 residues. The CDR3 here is CASSFSLQGQPQHF. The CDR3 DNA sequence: TGTGCCAGCAGTTTTTCTCTACAGGGTCAGCCCCAGCATTTT.

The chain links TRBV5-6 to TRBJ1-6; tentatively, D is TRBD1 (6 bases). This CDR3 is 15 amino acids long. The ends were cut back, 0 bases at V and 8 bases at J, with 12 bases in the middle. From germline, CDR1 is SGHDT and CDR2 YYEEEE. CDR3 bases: TGTGCCAGCAGCTTGGCCGGCAGGGGCGATTCACCCCTCCACTTT. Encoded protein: CASSLAGRGDSPLHF.

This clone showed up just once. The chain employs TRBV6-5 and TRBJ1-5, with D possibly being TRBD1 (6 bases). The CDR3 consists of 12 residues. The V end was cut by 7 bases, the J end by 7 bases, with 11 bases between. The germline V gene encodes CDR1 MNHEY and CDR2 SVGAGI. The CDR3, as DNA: TGTGCCAGCAAATTAGGGGGACAGCCCCAGCATTTT. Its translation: CASKLGGQPQHF.

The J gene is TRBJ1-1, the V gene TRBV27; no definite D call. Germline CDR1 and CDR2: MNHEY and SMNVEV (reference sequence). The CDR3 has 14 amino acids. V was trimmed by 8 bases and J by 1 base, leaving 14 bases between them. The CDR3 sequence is CASWRIPGNTEAFF. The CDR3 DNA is TGTGCCAGCTGGCGAATTCCGGGGAACACTGAAGCTTTCTTT.

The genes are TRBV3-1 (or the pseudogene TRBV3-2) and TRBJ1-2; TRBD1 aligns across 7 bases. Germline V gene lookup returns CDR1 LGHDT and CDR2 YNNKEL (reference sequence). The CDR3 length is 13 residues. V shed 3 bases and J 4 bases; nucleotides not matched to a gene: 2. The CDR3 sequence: CASSQGQFYGYTF. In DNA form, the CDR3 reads TGTGCCAGCAGCCAGGGACAGTTCTATGGCTACACCTTC.

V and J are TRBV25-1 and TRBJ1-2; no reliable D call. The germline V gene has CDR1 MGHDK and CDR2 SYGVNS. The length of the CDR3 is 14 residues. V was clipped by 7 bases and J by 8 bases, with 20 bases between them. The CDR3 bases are TGTGCCAGCAAGTTCCCCGGGAACGAAGGAGGCTACACCTTC. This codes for CASKFPGNEGGYTF.

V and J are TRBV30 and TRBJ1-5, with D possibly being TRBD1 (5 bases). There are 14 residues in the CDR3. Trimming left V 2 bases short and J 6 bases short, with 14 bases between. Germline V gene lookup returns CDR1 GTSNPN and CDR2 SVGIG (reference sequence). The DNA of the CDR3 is TGTGCCTGGAGTAACCGGCAGGGCGGTCAGCCCCAGCATTTT. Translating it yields CAWSNRQGGQPQHF.

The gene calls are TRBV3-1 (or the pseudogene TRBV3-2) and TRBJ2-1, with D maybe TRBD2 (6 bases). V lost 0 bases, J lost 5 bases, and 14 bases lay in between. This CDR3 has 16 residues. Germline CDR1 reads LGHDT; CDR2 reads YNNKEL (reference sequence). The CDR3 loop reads CASSQDLGGTDNEQFF. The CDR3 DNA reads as TGTGCCAGCAGCCAAGATCTAGGAGGGACCGACAATGAGCAGTTCTTC.

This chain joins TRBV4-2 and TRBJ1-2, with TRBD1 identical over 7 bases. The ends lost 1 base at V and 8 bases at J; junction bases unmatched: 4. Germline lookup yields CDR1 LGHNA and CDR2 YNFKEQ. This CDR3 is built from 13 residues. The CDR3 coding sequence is TGTGCCAGCAGCCAAGGACAGGGAGAAGGCTACACCTTC. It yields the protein CASSQGQGEGYTF.